This TCR beta chain was found in a study of identical twins. The V gene lost 4 bases and the J gene lost 1 base, with 7 bases spanning the gap. Germline-derived CDR1 and CDR2 are ENHRY and SYGVKD. The CDR3 consists of 14 residues. A template switching step contributed a universal primer site, while unique molecular identifiers were present in the cDNA. TCRdb fed the 5' RACE reads into MiXCR, producing one record per CDR3 protein. The data hold 450,000 or so distinct CDR3 sequences, with more than 13% observed a single time. There are a few counts of this clonotype. Its matching antigen is unknown. Overall study results and limits: Out-of-frame TCR alpha sharing observed in monozygotic twins exceeded model estimates.

These same data were also listed under a study on yellow fever vaccine responses in identical twins. That publication notes: Reportedly, twins' vaccine T cell responses looked partly convergent and partly personalized.

V is TRBV10-3 and J is TRBJ2-2; the D gene is possibly TRBD1 (6 bases). Sequences were obtained from CD4+ T cells sorted from blood. The clonotype originates from a young woman in good health. The CDR3 DNA follows: TGTGCCATCAGTGTGGGACAGAACACCGGGGAGCTGTTTTTT. Protein sequence: CAISVGQNTGELFF.